This TCR beta chain was profiled in a study of CD8+ T cells in alopecia areata. This clone was detected a few times. The antigen is not known. Germline V CDR1 and CDR2: ENHRY, SYGVKD. CDR3 size: 13 residues. Trimming took 7 bases from V and 9 from J; bases not matched to a gene: 5. The sample's treatment: oral pan-JAK inhibitor, 5-10 mg twice daily. Sequencing templates came from extracted RNA that was reverse transcribed into cDNA. TCRdb's copy holds only in-frame clones and misses some; the assay was immunoSEQ multiplex PCR. The data contain over 150,000 clones, roughly three fifths of them singletons. Study-wide results and caveats: Tissue-resident alphabeta T cells belonging to normal skin likewise get sequenced within scalp specimens.

The clonotype originates from a human donor with alopecia areata. The chain combines TRBV10-3 with TRBJ1-6, with 8 bases matching TRBD1. This specimen consisted of CD8+ T cells sorted from blood, obtained at week 24, from a patient treated with tofacitinib. The CDR3 DNA reads TGTGCCATCATGGACAGGGAGGCTTCACCCCTCCACTTT. Its protein is CAIMDREASPLHF.